Below, 20 T cell receptor beta chains from the same sample are listed, as sequenced in a study of human T cells and chemical hapten exposure (dated by TCRdb to the early 2020s). The time point label on this specimen signifies: patch test 1, 2 weeks after DPC sensitization. The sample's treatment or condition label, in plain terms: therapeutic diphenylcyclopropenone sensitization with weekly scalp DPC. Library generation was performed with RACE. TCRdb lists the instrument as NextSeq 500. TCRdb reprocessing: public reads trimmed at Q25 with fastp, clones called with MiXCR, in-frame beta chains kept. Each record represents a unique CDR3 protein, reported with the most common genes and DNA among its rows. A total of 150,000 to 200,000 distinct CDR3 sequences appear in this sample, 20% to 25% of them only once. Of the sample, about 7% falls within the top ten clones. This sample comprised whole blood, obtained in connection with sensitization to the hapten diphenylcyclopropenone (DPC). The receptor source for this set is a woman between 50 and 59 years old with alopecia areata. Some clones in this sample may be carry-over from other donors' samples.

This clonotype was counted many times. This chain's CDR3 is CASSPPGYTGELFF. The CDR3 DNA reads as TGTGCCAGCTCACCACCTGGCTACACCGGGGAGCTGTTTTTT. The chain links TRBV18 to TRBJ2-2; D is uncertain. Germline V gene lookup returns CDR1 KGHSH and CDR2 LQKENI. The CDR3 contains 14 residues. Between the trimmed V and J ends, which lost 0 bases and 3 bases, there was a span of 5 bases.

The chain couples TRBV6-5 to TRBJ2-1, with D possibly being TRBD1 (6 bases). The CDR3 is 15 amino acids. Germline loops: CDR1 MNHEY, CDR2 SVGAGI. V lost 5 bases and J 4 bases, leaving 15 bases between the germline ends. The CDR3 region has the DNA TGTGCCAGCAGTCCCCGGGACAATCCATACAATGAGCAGTTCTTC. Translated, it gives CASSPRDNPYNEQFF.

V gene TRBV12-3 or TRBV12-4 combines with J gene TRBJ2-7; 7 bases are a match to TRBD2. The ends lost 7 bases at V and 9 bases at J; junction bases unmatched: 18. CDR3 length equals 15 residues. The CDR3 sequence: CASTRTGGTGLGQYF. CDR3 in DNA: TGTGCCAGCACTCGAACGGGGGGTACGGGTCTAGGGCAGTACTTC.

The chain is built from TRBV29-1 and TRBJ2-7; 10 nucleotides match TRBD1. Per germline, CDR1 SQVTM and CDR2 ANQGSEA. The CDR3 length is 12 residues. V was pared by 5 bases and J by 7 bases, with 5 bases of the junction left unmatched. Here the CDR3 DNA reads TGCAGCGTTCGACAGGGGGCGGATGAGCAGTACTTC. It encodes CSVRQGADEQYF.

This clonotype was seen a few times. The CDR3 region is CASSLLGLAGGPIGELFF. CDR3 DNA sequence: TGTGCCAGCAGCTTACTCGGACTAGCGGGAGGGCCGATCGGGGAGCTGTTTTTT. The rearrangement joins TRBV7-8 to TRBJ2-2; 15 positions match TRBD2. This CDR3 is built from 18 residues. The germline V gene has CDR1 SGHVS and CDR2 FQNEAQ. With V trimmed by 2 bases and J by 7 bases, 8 bases remained unmatched.

V and J are TRBV15 and TRBJ2-7, with a tentative D call TRBD2 (5 bases). Trimming took off 0 bases at V and 3 bases at J, with 9 bases between the two ends. The CDR3 length is 14 residues. Germline values: CDR1 LNHNV, CDR2 YYDKDF (reference sequence). For the CDR3, the DNA is TGTGCCACCAGCAGAGATGTAGGGAGCTACGAGCAGTACTTC. Residues: CATSRDVGSYEQYF.

This clonotype came up a few times. The chain recombines TRBV20-1 with TRBJ1-5; D might be TRBD1 (6 bases). Trimming shortened V by 8 bases and J by 4 bases, and 12 bases separated the two germline ends. Germline CDR1 reads DFQATT; CDR2 reads SNEGSKA (reference sequence). The CDR3 has 12 residues. The CDR3 nucleotides are TGCAGTTCCTCCACAGGGAATCAGCCCCAGCATTTT. This translates into CSSSTGNQPQHF.

The chain carries TRBV29-1 and TRBJ2-3, with 11 bases identical to TRBD1. Unmatched junction bases numbered 8, after V lost 6 bases and J lost 9 bases. CDR3 length: 13 residues. The germline V gene has CDR1 SQVTM and CDR2 ANQGSEA. CDR3 DNA: TGCAGCGTGGGGACAGGGGGGAAGGACACGCAGTATTTT. This encodes CSVGTGGKDTQYF.

The rearrangement links TRBV29-1 to TRBJ2-1; perhaps D is TRBD1 or TRBD2 (6 bases each). Germline-derived CDR1 and CDR2 are SQVTM and ANQGSEA. The germline V and J ends were trimmed by 6 bases and 2 bases, with 14 bases remaining between them. There are 14 residues in the CDR3. Here the CDR3 reads CSVERRGAYNEQFF. The CDR3 bases are TGCAGCGTAGAGCGGAGGGGGGCCTACAATGAGCAGTTCTTC.

The rearrangement links TRBV6-6 to TRBJ1-5, with no clear D. The CDR3 sequence is 16 residues long. Trimming shortened V by 7 bases and J by 2 bases, and 18 bases separated the two germline ends. The germline V gene has CDR1 MNHNY and CDR2 SVGAGI (reference sequence). This chain's CDR3 is CASTKTEGRRNQPQHF. CDR3 nucleotide sequence: TGTGCCAGCACCAAGACGGAGGGAAGGCGCAATCAGCCCCAGCATTTT.

The chain combines TRBV10-3 with TRBJ1-5; D is possibly TRBD1 (6 bases). Germline V gene lookup returns CDR1 ENHRY and CDR2 SYGVKD. The CDR3 covers 13 residues. V was clipped by 8 bases and J by 7 bases, with 15 bases between them. CDR3 bases: TGTGCCATCGCGAACAGGGTGGGCCAGCCCCAGCATTTT. Its protein is CAIANRVGQPQHF.

This clonotype occurred a few times. This sequence joins TRBV6-6 and TRBJ2-7; D uncertain. The CDR3 is 14 amino acids. V lost 0 bases, J lost 0 bases, and 6 bases lay in between. The germline V gene has CDR1 MNHNY and CDR2 SVGAGI (reference sequence). The CDR3 sequence: CASSYSQASYEQYF. In DNA, the CDR3 is TGTGCCAGCAGTTACTCGCAGGCCTCCTACGAGCAGTACTTC.

This rearrangement joins TRBV9 to TRBJ2-7; the D gene is possibly TRBD2 (5 bases). Trimming left V 0 bases short and J 3 bases short, with 13 bases between. Germline CDR1 reads SGDLS; CDR2 reads YYNGEE. This CDR3 has 15 residues. CDR3 residues: CASSVAWTGDYEQYF. The CDR3 nucleotides are TGTGCCAGCAGCGTAGCCTGGACTGGCGACTACGAGCAGTACTTC.

The chain links TRBV24-1 to TRBJ2-1; 15 bases line up with TRBD2. The germline V gene has CDR1 KGHDR and CDR2 SFDVKD. Germline trimming cut 3 bases from V and 7 bases from J; bases unmatched to any gene: 3. The CDR3 spans 16 residues. CDR3 region: CATSDPGTSGRNEQFF. For the CDR3, the DNA is TGTGCCACCAGTGATCCGGGGACTAGCGGGAGGAATGAGCAGTTCTTC.

A few counts support this clonotype. The chain combines TRBV23-1 with TRBJ2-1; D unresolved. TRBV23-1 is an ORF; its function is uncertain. The germline V and J ends were trimmed by 1 base and 8 bases, with 18 bases remaining between them. The CDR3 is 16 residues long. CDR3 DNA: TGCGCCAGCAGTCAATTCCCGCGGCGAATGGTGTATGAGCAGTTCTTC. It yields the protein CASSQFPRRMVYEQFF.

This clonotype appeared many times. This chain joins TRBV7-9 and TRBJ2-1; 7 nucleotides match TRBD2. The ends lost 1 base at V and 15 bases at J; junction bases unmatched: 27. Looked up from germline, CDR1 is SEHNR and CDR2 is FQNEAQ (reference sequence). The CDR3 covers 19 residues. CDR3 region: CASSLGVSIRVGEGPQPFF. CDR3 in DNA: TGTGCCAGCAGCTTAGGAGTCTCAATTCGCGTTGGGGAGGGCCCTCAACCGTTCTTC.

This clonotype was counted many times. The chain links TRBV25-1 to TRBJ2-3, with 10 nucleotides matching TRBD2. The CDR3 spans 18 residues. Germline-derived CDR1 and CDR2 are MGHDK and SYGVNS. V shed 2 bases, J shed 1 base, and the junction held 9 bases outside the gene matches. This CDR3 reads CASSEGPSGREGTDTQYF. The CDR3 DNA reads TGTGCCAGCAGTGAAGGGCCTAGCGGGAGAGAGGGCACAGATACGCAGTATTTT.

In its sample, this clonotype was seen a few times. This chain joins TRBV30 and TRBJ2-3; D is perhaps TRBD1 (5 bases). Between the trimmed V and J ends, which lost 1 base and 2 bases, there was a span of 13 bases. CDR3 length: 15 amino acids. Germline V gene sequence: CDR1 GTSNPN, CDR2 SVGIG (reference sequence). The CDR3 DNA sequence: TGTGCCTGGAGTGCTGGACACCAAACCACAGATACGCAGTATTTT. This codes for CAWSAGHQTTDTQYF.

This clonotype has only a few counts. The V call is TRBV12-3 or TRBV12-4, the J call TRBJ2-7; D ambiguous. The CDR3 length is 14 residues. Trimming shortened V by 0 bases and J by 2 bases, and 8 bases separated the two germline ends. CDR3 in DNA: TGTGCCAGCAGTTTAGCAGGGATGGCCTACGAGCAGTACTTC. Translating gives CASSLAGMAYEQYF.

The chain links TRBV7-9 to TRBJ1-1; D is uncertain. V was cut by 3 bases and J by 7 bases, with 15 bases left in between. CDR3 length: 14 residues. Germline lookup yields CDR1 SEHNR and CDR2 FQNEAQ (reference sequence). CDR3 coding DNA: TGTGCCAGCAGCTTGACATTACAAGACCGTGAAGCTTTCTTT. This sequence encodes CASSLTLQDREAFF.